This T cell receptor (beta chain) originates from a study of cytomegalovirus exposure and HLA in healthy donors. For the study at large: The approximately 110 validation repertoires used a platform that matched the one used for the 500 to 700 first-cohort repertoires, as a later analysis reported.

Notes on this clone: The antigen remains unidentified.

Separation from the roughly 690-subject first cohort characterized the 120-subject validation cohort, to which the donors belonged. Using immunoSEQ multiplex PCR, the repertoire was profiled, and TCRdb retains in-frame clones only, with some absent. Altogether 140,000 or so clones are present, roughly 92% being singletons, with the ten largest covering approximately 0.7%. Study-level points and caveats: Reports indicated that the classifier achieved high specificity and sensitivity in diagnosing cytomegalovirus status. Many donors carried some public TCRs, although rarity characterized most TCR sequences.

V was clipped by 4 bases and J by 7 bases; unmatched bases: 11. Germline CDR1 KGHSH, CDR2 LQKENI. There are 16 residues in the CDR3. The TCR was taken from a man between 18 and 29 years old in good health and CMV-seronegative. V and J are TRBV18 and TRBJ2-3; 10 nucleotides align to TRBD2. The specimen was PBMCs. CDR3 region: CASSRALAGEGNTQYF. The CDR3 DNA sequence: TGTGCCAGCTCACGGGCGCTAGCGGGAGAGGGAAATACGCAGTATTTT.